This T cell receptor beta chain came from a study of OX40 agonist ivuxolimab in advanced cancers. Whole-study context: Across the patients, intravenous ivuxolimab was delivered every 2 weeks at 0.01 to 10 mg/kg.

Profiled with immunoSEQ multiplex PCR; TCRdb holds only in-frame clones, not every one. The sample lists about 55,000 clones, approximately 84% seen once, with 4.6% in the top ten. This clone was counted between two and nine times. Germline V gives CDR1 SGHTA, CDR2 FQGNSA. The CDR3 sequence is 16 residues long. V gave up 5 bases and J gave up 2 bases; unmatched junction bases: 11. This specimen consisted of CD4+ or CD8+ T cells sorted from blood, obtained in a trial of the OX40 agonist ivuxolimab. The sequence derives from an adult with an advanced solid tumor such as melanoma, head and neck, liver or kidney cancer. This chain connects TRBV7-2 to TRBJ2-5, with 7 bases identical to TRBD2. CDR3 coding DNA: TGTGCCAGCAGCGATGTAGCGGGCCACCTACAAGAGACCCAGTACTTC. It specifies CASSDVAGHLQETQYF. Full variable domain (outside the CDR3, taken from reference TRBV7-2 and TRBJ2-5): GAGVSQSPSNKVTEKGKDVELRCDPISGHTALYWYRQSLGQGLEFLIYFQGNSAPDKSGLPSDRFSAERTGGSVSTLTIQRTQQEDSAVYLCASSDVAGHLQETQYFGPGTRLLVL.